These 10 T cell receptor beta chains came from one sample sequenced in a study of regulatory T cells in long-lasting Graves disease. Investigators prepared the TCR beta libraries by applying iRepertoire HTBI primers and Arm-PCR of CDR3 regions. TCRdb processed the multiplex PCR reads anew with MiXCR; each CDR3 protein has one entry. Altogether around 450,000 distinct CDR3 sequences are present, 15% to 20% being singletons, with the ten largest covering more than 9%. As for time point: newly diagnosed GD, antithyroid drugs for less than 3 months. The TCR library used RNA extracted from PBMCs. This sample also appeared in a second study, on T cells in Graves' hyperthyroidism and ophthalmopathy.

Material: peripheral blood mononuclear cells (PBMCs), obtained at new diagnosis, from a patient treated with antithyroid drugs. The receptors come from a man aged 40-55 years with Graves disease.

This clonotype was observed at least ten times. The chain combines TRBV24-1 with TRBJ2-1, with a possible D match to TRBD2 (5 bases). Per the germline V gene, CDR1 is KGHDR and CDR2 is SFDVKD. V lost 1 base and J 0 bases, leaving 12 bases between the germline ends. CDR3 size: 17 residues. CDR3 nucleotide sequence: TGTGCCACCAGTGATTTAGAGGGCAAGAGCTCCTACAATGAGCAGTTCTTC. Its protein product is CATSDLEGKSSYNEQFF.

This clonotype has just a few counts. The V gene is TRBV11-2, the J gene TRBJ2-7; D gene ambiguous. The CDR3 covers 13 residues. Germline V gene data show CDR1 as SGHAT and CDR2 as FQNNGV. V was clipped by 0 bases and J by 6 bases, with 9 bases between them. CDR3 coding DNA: TGTGCCAGCAGCTTAGAACATTTCCTCGAGCAGTACTTC. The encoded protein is CASSLEHFLEQYF.

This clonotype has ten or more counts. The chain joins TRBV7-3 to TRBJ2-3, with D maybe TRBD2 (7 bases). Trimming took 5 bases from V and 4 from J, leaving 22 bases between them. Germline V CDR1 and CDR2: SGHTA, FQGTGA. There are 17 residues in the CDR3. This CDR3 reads CASSPVGGGSHADTQYF. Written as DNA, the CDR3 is TGTGCCAGCAGCCCTGTGGGGGGCGGGAGTCACGCAGATACGCAGTATTTT.

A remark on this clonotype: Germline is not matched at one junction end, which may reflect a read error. This CDR3 reads CASSQGTANEQFF. In DNA, the CDR3 is TGCGCCAGCAGTCAAGGAACGGCCAATGAGCAGTTCTTC. The gene calls are TRBV4-1 and TRBJ2-1; D is unclear. The CDR3 covers 13 residues. CDR1 is MGHRA and CDR2 is YSYEKL in the germline V gene.

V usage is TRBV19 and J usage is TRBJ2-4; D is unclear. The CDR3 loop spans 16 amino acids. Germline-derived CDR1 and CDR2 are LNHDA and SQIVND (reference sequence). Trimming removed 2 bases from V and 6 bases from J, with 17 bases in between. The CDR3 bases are TGTGCCAGTAGTATATACGGCGAACTGAGAGGAAACATTCAGTACTTC. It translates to CASSIYGELRGNIQYF.

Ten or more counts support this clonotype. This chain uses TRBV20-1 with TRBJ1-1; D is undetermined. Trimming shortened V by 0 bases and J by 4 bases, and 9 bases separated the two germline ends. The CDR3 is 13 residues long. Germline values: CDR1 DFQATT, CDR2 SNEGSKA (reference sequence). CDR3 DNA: TGCAGTGCTAGAGACGGTGGTAGCACTGAAGCTTTCTTT. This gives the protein CSARDGGSTEAFF.

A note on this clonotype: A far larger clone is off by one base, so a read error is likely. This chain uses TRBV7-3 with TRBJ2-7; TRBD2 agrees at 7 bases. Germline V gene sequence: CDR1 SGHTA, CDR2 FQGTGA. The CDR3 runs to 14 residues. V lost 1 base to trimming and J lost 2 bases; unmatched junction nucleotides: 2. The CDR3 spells CASSLMAGAYEQYF. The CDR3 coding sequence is TGTGCCAGCAGCTTAATGGCGGGAGCCTACGAGCAGTACTTC.

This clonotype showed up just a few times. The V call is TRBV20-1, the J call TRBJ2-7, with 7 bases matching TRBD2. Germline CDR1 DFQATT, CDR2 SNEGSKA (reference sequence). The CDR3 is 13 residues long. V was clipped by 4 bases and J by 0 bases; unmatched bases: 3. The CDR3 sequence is CSAKAGSSYEQYF. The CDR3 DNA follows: TGCAGTGCTAAAGCGGGGAGCTCCTACGAGCAGTACTTC.

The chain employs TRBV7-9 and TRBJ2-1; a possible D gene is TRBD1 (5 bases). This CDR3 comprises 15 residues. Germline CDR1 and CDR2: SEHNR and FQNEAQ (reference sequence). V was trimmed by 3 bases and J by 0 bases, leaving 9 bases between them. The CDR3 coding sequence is TGTGCCAGCAGCTTCCCAGGGCTCTCCTACAATGAGCAGTTCTTC. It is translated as CASSFPGLSYNEQFF.

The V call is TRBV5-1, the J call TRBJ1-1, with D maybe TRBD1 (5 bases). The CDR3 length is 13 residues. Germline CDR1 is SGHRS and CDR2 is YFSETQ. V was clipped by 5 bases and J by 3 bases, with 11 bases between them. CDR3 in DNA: TGCGCCAGCAGGAAGGGGCCAGACACTGAAGCTTTCTTT. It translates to CASRKGPDTEAFF. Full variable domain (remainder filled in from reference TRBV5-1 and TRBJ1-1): KAGVTQTPRYLIKTRGQQVTLSCSPISGHRSVSWYQQTPGQGLQFLFEYFSETQRNKGNFPGRFSGRQFSNSRSEMNVSTLELGDSALYLCASRKGPDTEAFFGQGTRLTVV.